The 28 T cell receptor beta chains below all came from one sample that was sequenced in a study of T cell responses to AZD1222 COVID-19 vaccine. Some clones are missing from TCRdb's copy, which holds only in-frame ones; the method was immunoSEQ multiplex PCR. Here the sample spans around 120,000 clones, about 90% being singletons. Here the sequenced sample was peripheral blood, taken on day 0 of AZD1222 vaccination. All receptors come from an adult in good health.

This chain joins TRBV7-3 and TRBJ2-2, with 12 bases fitting TRBD2. Germline lookup yields CDR1 SGHTA and CDR2 FQGTGA. CDR3 length: 18 residues. V gave up 7 bases and J gave up 6 bases; unmatched junction bases: 15. The CDR3 DNA reads TGTGCCAGCACCCCCCTAGCGGGAGGGCCCCCTGGGGCCGGGGAGCTGTTTTTT. Its translation: CASTPLAGGPPGAGELFF.

The chain joins TRBV9 to TRBJ1-6; D unresolved. From germline, CDR1 is SGDLS and CDR2 YYNGEE. This CDR3 is built from 17 residues. Trimming stripped 4 bases from V and 4 bases from J, with 18 bases between. CDR3: CASSPRAGLLYNSPLHF. The CDR3 nucleotides are TGTGCCAGCAGCCCCCGAGCCGGACTGCTTTATAATTCACCCCTCCACTTT.

The V and J genes are TRBV25-1 and TRBJ2-2; 7 bases are a match to TRBD1. Per germline, CDR1 MGHDK and CDR2 SYGVNS. The J segment lost 4 bases and the V segment lost 4 bases, leaving 6 bases of the junction unmatched. This CDR3 has 15 amino acids. The CDR3 spells CASSVTGRVTGELFF. CDR3 DNA sequence: TGTGCCAGCAGTGTGACAGGGCGTGTCACCGGGGAGCTGTTTTTT. The complete variable domain, with remaining parts taken from reference TRBV25-1 and TRBJ2-2, reads EADIYQTPRYLVIGTGKKITLECSQTMGHDKMYWYQQDPGMELHLIHYSYGVNSTEKGDLSSESTVSRIRTEHFPLTLESARPSHTSQYLCASSVTGRVTGELFFGEGSRLTVL.

This rearrangement joins TRBV9 to TRBJ1-1; TRBD1 aligns across 7 bases. This CDR3 has 14 residues. J was trimmed by 5 bases and V by 3 bases; bases with no gene match: 7. Germline V gene lookup returns CDR1 SGDLS and CDR2 YYNGEE. CDR3 DNA sequence: TGTGCCAGCAGCGAAAGGGGGCGCGAGACTGAAGCTTTCTTT. Protein product: CASSERGRETEAFF. The complete variable domain, with remaining parts taken from reference TRBV9 and TRBJ1-1, reads DSGVTQTPKHLITATGQRVTLRCSPRSGDLSVYWYQQSLDQGLQFLIQYYNGEERAKGNILERFSAQQFPDLHSELNLSSLELGDSALYFCASSERGRETEAFFGQGTRLTVV.

The rearrangement links TRBV7-2 to TRBJ2-7, with D hard to call. Trimming shortened V by 4 bases and J by 0 bases, and 7 bases separated the two germline ends. There are 13 residues in the CDR3. Germline CDR1 reads SGHTA; CDR2 reads FQGNSA. The CDR3 loop is CASSSRASYEQYF. The CDR3 DNA reads as TGTGCCAGCAGCTCAAGGGCCTCCTACGAGCAGTACTTC.

V gene TRBV9 combines with J gene TRBJ2-1; D unclear. Trimming shortened V by 4 bases and J by 8 bases, and 13 bases separated the two germline ends. The germline V gene has CDR1 SGDLS and CDR2 YYNGEE. This CDR3 contains 13 residues. DNA of the CDR3: TGTGCCAGCAGCTCCCGACTTGGGGATGAGCAGTTCTTC. This translates into CASSSRLGDEQFF.

The rearrangement joins TRBV9 to TRBJ2-3; D ambiguous. The CDR3 covers 13 residues. CDR1 SGDLS and CDR2 YYNGEE come from the germline V gene. The V end lost 0 bases, the J end lost 7 bases, and 9 bases lay between the germline ends. The CDR3 nucleotides are TGTGCCAGCAGCGTAGCCCAGGAGAATACGCAGTATTTT. Translated, it gives CASSVAQENTQYF.

V gene TRBV30 combines with J gene TRBJ1-5; D gene ambiguous. The CDR3 is made up of 13 amino acids. V lost 0 bases to trimming and J lost 5 bases, with 8 bases between them. The germline gives CDR1 GTSNPN, CDR2 SVGIG (reference sequence). CDR3 coding DNA: TGTGCCTGGAGTGTACGGGGTGATCAGCCCCAGCATTTT. Encoded protein: CAWSVRGDQPQHF.

The chain recombines TRBV5-8 with TRBJ2-7; D not certain. The CDR3 length is 8 residues. Germline loops: CDR1 SGHTS, CDR2 YDEGEE. V lost 2 bases to trimming and J lost 13 bases, with 4 bases between them. The CDR3 sequence is CASSFSYF. Written as DNA, the CDR3 is TGTGCCAGCAGCTTCTCCTACTTC.

The chain couples TRBV10-1 to TRBJ1-6, with TRBD1 identical over 10 bases. In germline, CDR1 is WNHNN, CDR2 SYGVQD (reference sequence). The CDR3 is made up of 14 amino acids. J lost 8 bases, V lost 4 bases, and 2 bases had no gene match. The CDR3 bases are TGCGCCAGCAGTGCCGACAGGGGGCATTCACCCCTCCACTTT. It yields the protein CASSADRGHSPLHF.

V usage is TRBV3-1 (or the pseudogene TRBV3-2) and J usage is TRBJ2-5; unclear D gene. Germline V gives CDR1 LGHDT, CDR2 YNNKEL (reference sequence). V dropped 0 bases and J dropped 4 bases, with 12 bases sitting between them. The CDR3 loop spans 15 amino acids. CDR3 DNA: TGTGCCAGCAGCCAAGAAGATAGACGAGGAGAGACCCAGTACTTC. Amino acids: CASSQEDRRGETQYF.

The chain is built from TRBV28 and TRBJ2-7; D call uncertain. In germline, CDR1 is MDHEN, CDR2 SYDVKM. CDR3 length equals 12 residues. The V end lost 4 bases, the J end lost 3 bases, and 7 bases lay between the germline ends. The CDR3 here is CASSYYLYEQYF. CDR3 bases: TGTGCCAGCAGTTATTACCTCTACGAGCAGTACTTC. Drawing the rest from reference TRBV28 and TRBJ2-7, the complete variable domain is DVKVTQSSRYLVKRTGEKVFLECVQDMDHENMFWYRQDPGLGLRLIYFSYDVKMKEKGDIPEGYSVSREKKERFSLILESASTNQTSMYLCASSYYLYEQYFGPGTRLTVT.

The V and J genes are TRBV6-1 and TRBJ2-5; the match to TRBD2 covers 14 bases. Germline V gene data show CDR1 as MNHNS and CDR2 as SASEGT. J was trimmed by 4 bases and V by 4 bases; bases with no gene match: 11. The CDR3 is 18 residues long. The CDR3, as DNA: TGTGCCAGCAGTGCTACTGGACTAGCGGGGGGTATTTTAGAGACCCAGTACTTC. Translating gives CASSATGLAGGILETQYF.

The chain recombines TRBV11-3 with TRBJ2-1; 14 nucleotides agree with TRBD2. CDR3 size: 19 residues. The V gene's germline CDR1 is SGHNT and CDR2 YENEEA. After removal of 2 bases from V and 3 bases from J, the junction contained 9 bases not matched to a gene. Here the CDR3 DNA reads TGTGCCAGCAGCTTACGACAGGGACTAGCGGGAGCAAACTACAATGAGCAGTTCTTC. Translating gives CASSLRQGLAGANYNEQFF.

V is TRBV29-1 and J is TRBJ1-5, with TRBD1 identical over 8 bases. The CDR3 spans 14 residues. With V trimmed by 5 bases and J by 2 bases, 5 bases remained unmatched. Germline V CDR1 and CDR2: SQVTM, ANQGSEA. CDR3 residues: CSVRTGLGNQPQHF. The CDR3 DNA follows: TGCAGCGTTAGGACAGGGCTCGGCAATCAGCCCCAGCATTTT.

The rearrangement links TRBV11-2 to TRBJ2-7; no clear D gene. V was pared by 1 base and J by 0 bases, with 7 bases between. Germline assignment: CDR1 SGHAT and CDR2 FQNNGV. This CDR3 region has 14 residues. The CDR3 DNA follows: TGTGCCAGCAGCTTAGTCTCGGTCTCCTACGAGCAGTACTTC. It encodes CASSLVSVSYEQYF.

The genes are TRBV19 and TRBJ1-1; the match to TRBD1 covers 7 bases. This CDR3 has 14 residues. V gave up 5 bases and J gave up 5 bases; unmatched junction bases: 8. Germline V CDR1 and CDR2: LNHDA, SQIVND (reference sequence). The CDR3 region is CASSSRQGRTEAFF. The CDR3 DNA reads as TGTGCCAGTAGTTCTCGACAGGGCAGGACTGAAGCTTTCTTT.

The rearrangement uses TRBV7-2 and TRBJ2-5, with D perhaps TRBD2 (5 bases). Germline CDR1 is SGHTA and CDR2 is FQGNSA. The CDR3 loop spans 15 amino acids. V was clipped by 5 bases and J by 3 bases, with 16 bases between them. The CDR3 DNA sequence: TGTGCCAGCAGCCCCCGGGATCCGATAAAAGAGACCCAGTACTTC. Translation gives CASSPRDPIKETQYF.

The chain couples TRBV11-2 to TRBJ2-2, with D unresolved. Germline CDR1 SGHAT, CDR2 FQNNGV. This CDR3 region has 14 residues. The V end lost 5 bases, the J end lost 1 base, and 8 bases lay between the germline ends. CDR3: CASSPGLNTGELFF. The CDR3 coding sequence is TGTGCCAGCAGCCCCGGGCTGAACACCGGGGAGCTGTTTTTT.

This chain's CDR3 is CASSIQGTSGNEQFF. The CDR3 DNA follows: TGTGCCAGTAGTATCCAGGGGACTAGTGGAAACGAGCAGTTCTTC. The chain combines TRBV19 with TRBJ2-1; TRBD2 matches at 8 bases. This CDR3 contains 15 residues. V dropped 3 bases and J dropped 10; count of bases not matched to a gene: 11. Germline CDR1 is LNHDA and CDR2 is SQIVND (reference sequence).

This chain joins TRBV2 and TRBJ1-4; D is perhaps TRBD1 (5 bases). The CDR3 has 15 residues. Germline CDR1 SNHLY, CDR2 FYNNEI. Between the trimmed V and J ends, which lost 1 base and 8 bases, there was a span of 14 bases. DNA of the CDR3: TGTGCCAGCAGTGAAGAGATCCAGGGTGACGAAAAACTGTTTTTT. Translated, it gives CASSEEIQGDEKLFF. The full variable domain, with the rest looked up from reference TRBV2 and TRBJ1-4, is EPEVTQTPSHQVTQMGQEVILRCVPISNHLYFYWYRQILGQKVEFLVSFYNNEISEKSEIFDDQFSVERPDGSNFTLKIRSTKLEDSAMYFCASSEEIQGDEKLFFGSGTQLSVL.

J is TRBJ2-1 and V is TRBV29-1; D could derive from TRBD1 or TRBD2 (6 bases each). Germline V CDR1 and CDR2: SQVTM, ANQGSEA. The CDR3 spans 14 residues. Trimming cost V 4 bases and J 6 bases, with 16 bases left between them. Here the CDR3 DNA reads TGCAGCGTTGCTGTTGCCGGGGGCCTCAATGAGCAGTTCTTC. This translates into CSVAVAGGLNEQFF.

The chain is built from TRBV1 and TRBJ1-6. TRBV1 is flagged as a pseudogene. This CDR3 comprises 17 residues. CDR3 in DNA: TGCACCAGCAGCCAACCTGCGAGTTCCTTTTCCTTAGCGTCCCTCCACTTT. Translated: CTSSQPASSFSLASLHF.

This clone was seen a single time. This chain uses TRBV3-1 (or the pseudogene TRBV3-2) with TRBJ2-1; 9 positions match TRBD2. The junction had 8 bases not matched to a gene; V was cut back by 4 bases and J by 7 bases. CDR1 and CDR2 (germline): LGHDT, YNNKEL (reference sequence). The CDR3 runs to 15 residues. Here the CDR3 DNA reads TGTGCCAGCAGCCCGGTAGCGGGAGCCGTTAATGAGCAGTTCTTC. It encodes CASSPVAGAVNEQFF.

J is TRBJ2-2 and V is TRBV6-5, with a weak D call TRBD1 (6 bases). The CDR3 runs 14 residues. With 6 bases removed from V and 6 bases from J, the gap between germline ends came to 14 bases. The germline CDR1 and CDR2 sequences are MNHEY and SVGAGI. The CDR3 region has the DNA TGTGCCAGCAGATTCAGGGGTTCCCCCGGGGAGCTGTTTTTT. Protein: CASRFRGSPGELFF.

This clone showed up just once. This rearrangement joins TRBV7-9 to TRBJ2-7; D possibly corresponds to TRBD1 (6 bases). The V end was cut by 5 bases, the J end by 3 bases, with 17 bases between. CDR1 and CDR2 (germline): SEHNR, FQNEAQ (reference sequence). This CDR3 has 15 amino acids. The CDR3 coding sequence is TGTGCCAGCAGCCCCCTCCTCCGGGACAACTACGAGCAGTACTTC. Translation gives CASSPLLRDNYEQYF.

The chain is built from TRBV3-1 (or the pseudogene TRBV3-2) and TRBJ2-2, with D perhaps given as TRBD1 or TRBD2 (5 bases each). The CDR3 covers 13 residues. V was clipped by 7 bases and J by 6 bases, with 12 bases between them. In germline, CDR1 is LGHDT, CDR2 YNNKEL (reference sequence). This CDR3 reads CASKKGTAGELFF. In nucleotides, the CDR3 is TGTGCCAGCAAAAAGGGGACGGCCGGGGAGCTGTTTTTT.

The rearrangement joins TRBV6-1 to TRBJ2-7, with D uncertain. Trimming pared 0 bases from V and 0 bases from J, leaving 12 bases between. The CDR3 runs 16 residues. Germline V lookup: CDR1 MNHNS, CDR2 SASEGT. The CDR3 sequence is CASSEALTIPSYEQYF. For the CDR3, the DNA is TGTGCCAGCAGTGAAGCTTTGACAATACCCTCCTACGAGCAGTACTTC.